This TCR beta chain was captured in a study of T cell repertoires in cytomegalovirus infection. As for the study in general: Recently identified HLA-C-restricted CMV epitopes were used, and well-studied HLA-B-restricted CMV epitopes were used as well. Public TCR beta signatures provided an indication of both CMV infection and a matching HLA type.

TCRdb re-called the reads through MiXCR, storing one row per CDR3 protein. The sample gives around 360,000 distinct CDR3 sequences, approximately 35% of which show up once; approximately 12% is in the top ten. Trimming took 6 bases from V and 14 from J, leaving 20 bases between them. The germline V gene encodes CDR1 MNHEY and CDR2 SMNVEV (reference sequence). The CDR3 spans 13 residues. To note about this clonotype: The antigen remains undetermined.

This clonotype was sampled from a human donor in good health (CMV status not recorded). Some clones in this sample may be carry-over from other donors' samples. V is TRBV27 and J is TRBJ2-1, with a possible D match to TRBD1 (6 bases). Specimen: cultured PBMCs, collected from culture after CMV antigen stimulation. The chain's CDR3 is CASRKPGAHGEFF. CDR3 sequence (DNA): TGTGCCAGCAGGAAGCCAGGGGCCCATGGGGAGTTCTTC.